Many counts were recorded for the clone carrying this TCR beta chain. This sample is drawn from a study of regulatory T cells in long-lasting Graves disease. In building TCR beta libraries, iRepertoire HTBI primers were used together with Arm-PCR of CDR3 regions. TCRdb fed the multiplex PCR reads into MiXCR, producing one record per CDR3 protein. The sample has hundreds of thousands of distinct CDR3 sequences, about 16% seen once. CDR3 length: 17 amino acids. V shed 2 bases and J 6 bases; nucleotides not matched to a gene: 12. Time point given: newly diagnosed GD, antithyroid drugs for less than 3 months. With RNA extracted from PBMCs as input, the TCR library was made. This sample was also put to use in a study of T cells in Graves' hyperthyroidism and ophthalmopathy.

V is TRBV12-3 or TRBV12-4 and J is TRBJ2-7; 11 nucleotides agree with TRBD2. The sample in question was peripheral blood mononuclear cells (PBMCs), obtained at new diagnosis, from a patient treated with antithyroid drugs. The clonotype was recovered from a man younger than 30 with Graves disease. In DNA, the CDR3 is TGTGCCAGCAGTTTAAATAGCGGGAGGGCCCGGATGTTCGAGCAGTACTTC. It encodes CASSLNSGRARMFEQYF.